This T cell receptor (beta chain) is drawn from a study of T cells in Graves' hyperthyroidism and ophthalmopathy. Patients were aged 18 to 65, had disease duration under 2 months, and had newly diagnosed hyperthyroidism. Amplification of TCR beta CDR3 regions used RNA as the template. In the first-round RT-PCR of the TCR CDR3, the HTBI primer set was used. TCRdb re-derived calls from the multiplex PCR reads in MiXCR, one entry per CDR3 protein. The repertoire holds roughly 700,000 distinct CDR3 sequences, approximately 15% seen once, with 15% to 17% in the top ten. This clonotype came up a few times. This TCR was sampled from a man aged 45-65 years with Graves' hyperthyroidism. Input material: blood.

This CDR3 reads CASSNRDHGYTF. CDR3 DNA: TGTGCCAGCAGTAACAGGGATCATGGCTACACCTTC. The chain links TRBV12-3 or TRBV12-4 to TRBJ1-2; D may be TRBD1 (6 bases). V was trimmed by 5 bases and J by 6 bases, leaving 10 bases between them. The CDR3 has 12 residues.